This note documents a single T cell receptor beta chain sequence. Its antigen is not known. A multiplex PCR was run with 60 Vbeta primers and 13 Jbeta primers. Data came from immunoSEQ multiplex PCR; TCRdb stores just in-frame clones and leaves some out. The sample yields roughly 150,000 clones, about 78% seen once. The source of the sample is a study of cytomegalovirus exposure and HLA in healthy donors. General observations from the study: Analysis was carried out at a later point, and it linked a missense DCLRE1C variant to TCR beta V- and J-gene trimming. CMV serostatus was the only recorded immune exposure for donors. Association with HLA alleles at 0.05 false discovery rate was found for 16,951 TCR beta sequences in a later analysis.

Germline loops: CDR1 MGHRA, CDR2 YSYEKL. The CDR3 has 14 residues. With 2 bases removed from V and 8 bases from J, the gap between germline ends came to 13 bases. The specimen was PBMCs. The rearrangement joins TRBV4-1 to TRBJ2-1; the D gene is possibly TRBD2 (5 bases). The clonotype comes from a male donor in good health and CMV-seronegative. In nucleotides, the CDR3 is TGCGCCAGCAGCCAAATTGACTACGACTATGAGCAGTTCTTC. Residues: CASSQIDYDYEQFF.